These 30 T cell receptor beta chains share one sample of origin, sequenced in a study of control samples from healthy donors and cancer patients. Using immunoSEQ multiplex PCR, the repertoire was profiled, and TCRdb retains in-frame clones only, with some absent. The sample features fewer than 200,000 clones, with approximately 2.2% in its top ten. Sequenced material: blood. Every receptor here comes from a woman in her 30s in good health.

V gene TRBV4-1 combines with J gene TRBJ1-6, with D uncertain. The V gene's germline CDR1 is MGHRA and CDR2 YSYEKL. The V and J ends lost 0 bases and 0 bases respectively, with 15 bases between them. The CDR3 loop spans 19 amino acids. The CDR3 protein is CASSQERVIRSSYNSPLHF. The CDR3 nucleotides read TGCGCCAGCAGCCAAGAAAGGGTAATTCGGAGCTCCTATAATTCACCCCTCCACTTT.

The chain has TRBV29-1 and TRBJ1-5, with a possible D match to TRBD1 (5 bases). This CDR3 comprises 14 residues. The V gene's germline CDR1 is SQVTM and CDR2 ANQGSEA. The germline V and J ends were trimmed by 6 bases and 0 bases, with 12 bases remaining between them. As DNA, the CDR3 is TGCAGCGTCGCCAGGGAGAATAGCAATCAGCCCCAGCATTTT. Translation: CSVARENSNQPQHF. Supplemented by reference TRBV29-1 and TRBJ1-5, the full variable domain reads SAVISQKPSRDICQRGTSLTIQCQVDSQVTMMFWYRQQPGQSLTLIATANQGSEATYESGFVIDKFPISRPNLTFSTLTVSNMSPEDSSIYLCSVARENSNQPQHFGDGTRLSIL.

This chain connects TRBV7-2 to TRBJ1-5; the D gene is possibly TRBD1 (6 bases). The CDR3 is 16 amino acids. The germline V and J ends were trimmed by 4 bases and 7 bases, with 20 bases remaining between them. Germline CDR1 SGHTA, CDR2 FQGNSA. CDR3 amino acids: CASSSYPQGKGQPQHF. DNA of the CDR3: TGTGCCAGCAGCTCTTACCCACAGGGTAAGGGACAGCCCCAGCATTTT.

The genes are TRBV6-5 and TRBJ1-1, with TRBD1 as a possible D gene (6 bases). Trimming removed 5 bases at V and 5 bases at J, with 18 bases between. The CDR3 is 15 residues long. Germline-derived CDR1 and CDR2 are MNHEY and SVGAGI. CDR3 amino acids: CASSPHGGLSTEAFF. DNA for the CDR3: TGTGCCAGCAGTCCCCATGGGGGGCTAAGTACTGAAGCTTTCTTT.

The J gene is TRBJ1-3, the V gene TRBV10-3; D possibly corresponds to TRBD1 (5 bases). Per the germline V gene, CDR1 is ENHRY and CDR2 is SYGVKD. With 11 bases removed from V and 1 base from J, the gap between germline ends came to 18 bases. This CDR3 comprises 15 residues. The CDR3: CAPPAGTGSGNTIYF. For the CDR3, the DNA is TGTGCCCCCCCGGCGGGTACAGGATCTGGAAACACCATATATTTT.

With regard to this clone: The junction departs from the called germline gene at one end, perhaps through a read error. J is TRBJ2-1 and V is TRBV28; 8 bases fit TRBD2. Germline V CDR1 and CDR2: MDHEN, SYDVKM. The CDR3 runs to 13 residues. CDR3 sequence (DNA): TGTGCCAGCAGTTTGCCCGCGGGGGGCCCTATGATCTTC. Residues: CASSLPAGGPMIF.

The rearrangement joins TRBV12-3 or TRBV12-4 to TRBJ1-2, with D unclear. This CDR3 has 12 amino acids. V lost 3 bases to trimming and J lost 4 bases, with 6 bases between them. Written as DNA, the CDR3 is TGTGCCAGCAGTTTTGAGTTCTATGGCTACACCTTC. Translating gives CASSFEFYGYTF.

The chain is built from TRBV11-2 and TRBJ2-1; possibly TRBD1 for D (6 bases). Germline V gives CDR1 SGHAT, CDR2 FQNNGV. CDR3 size: 12 residues. The V gene lost 4 bases and the J gene lost 9 bases, with 10 bases spanning the gap. The CDR3 is CASSYRASEQFF. CDR3 bases: TGTGCCAGCAGCTACAGGGCCTCTGAGCAGTTCTTC.

The rearrangement uses TRBV6-2 or TRBV6-3 and TRBJ1-5; D remains ambiguous. Germline V gives CDR1 MNHEY, CDR2 SVGEGT. The germline V and J ends were trimmed by 2 bases and 5 bases, with 7 bases remaining between them. CDR3 size: 13 residues. The CDR3 sequence: CASSYGTHQPQHF. CDR3 bases: TGTGCCAGCAGTTACGGCACCCATCAGCCCCAGCATTTT.

The chain is built from TRBV6-5 and TRBJ1-6; possible D gene TRBD1, 5 bases. The CDR3 covers 12 residues. The germline V and J ends were trimmed by 8 bases and 9 bases, with 11 bases remaining between them. Germline V gene sequence: CDR1 MNHEY, CDR2 SVGAGI. The DNA of the CDR3 is TGTGCCAGCCGGGGGACGGGTTCACCCCTCCACTTT. It is translated as CASRGTGSPLHF.

The chain links TRBV18 to TRBJ1-4; D is undetermined. Germline V gene lookup returns CDR1 KGHSH and CDR2 LQKENI. This CDR3 region has 14 residues. Trimming shortened V by 0 bases and J by 8 bases, and 10 bases separated the two germline ends. Written as DNA, the CDR3 is TGTGCCAGCTCACCACCAAACGATGGGGAAAAACTGTTTTTT. It is translated as CASSPPNDGEKLFF.

This chain joins TRBV28 and TRBJ2-5; 8 bases align to TRBD2. CDR1 and CDR2 (germline): MDHEN, SYDVKM. This CDR3 region has 15 residues. Germline trimming cut 2 bases from V and 3 bases from J; bases unmatched to any gene: 5. CDR3 sequence: CASSLAGGWEETQYF. The CDR3 DNA is TGTGCCAGCAGTTTAGCGGGGGGTTGGGAAGAGACCCAGTACTTC.

The chain has TRBV15 and TRBJ2-2, with TRBD2 identical over 10 bases. The CDR3 spans 15 residues. The V gene's germline CDR1 is LNHNV and CDR2 YYDKDF (reference sequence). J lost 4 bases, V lost 3 bases, and 2 bases had no gene match. The CDR3 DNA is TGTGCCACCAGCAGCCGACTAGCGGGCACCGGGGAGCTGTTTTTT. This sequence encodes CATSSRLAGTGELFF.

The chain recombines TRBV6-2 or TRBV6-3 with TRBJ1-2; TRBD1 might be the D (6 bases). Germline CDR1 and CDR2: MNHEY and SVGEGT. Trimming took off 2 bases at V and 8 bases at J, with 15 bases between the two ends. The length of the CDR3 is 14 residues. In DNA form, the CDR3 reads TGTGCCAGCAGTTACCCAGGGGCAGTGGGAGGCTACACCTTC. This gives the protein CASSYPGAVGGYTF.

Here the CDR3 reads CASSRTAVNYGYTF. The CDR3 DNA is TGTGCCAGCAGCCGGACAGCAGTTAACTATGGCTACACCTTC. The chain employs TRBV28 and TRBJ1-2, with D perhaps matching TRBD1 (6 bases). The germline CDR1 and CDR2 sequences are MDHEN and SYDVKM. V dropped 6 bases and J dropped 1 base, with 12 bases sitting between them. The CDR3 totals 14 residues.

The chain carries TRBV3-1 (or the pseudogene TRBV3-2) and TRBJ1-2; 11 bases map to TRBD1. CDR3 size: 15 residues. The J segment lost 4 bases and the V segment lost 4 bases, leaving 5 bases of the junction unmatched. CDR1 and CDR2 from the germline V gene are LGHDT and YNNKEL (reference sequence). The CDR3 DNA is TGTGCCAGCAGCCGAGGGACAGGGGGATCCTATGGCTACACCTTC. Translating gives CASSRGTGGSYGYTF.

CDR3 nucleotides: TGTGCCACCAGACTAGCGGGGAGTTCCCAAGAGACCCAGTACTTC. Amino acid sequence: CATRLAGSSQETQYF. This chain uses TRBV19 with TRBJ2-5; 11 bases fit TRBD2. J was trimmed by 1 base and V by 10 bases; bases with no gene match: 8. This CDR3 is 15 amino acids long. Germline V lookup: CDR1 LNHDA, CDR2 SQIVND (reference sequence).

This chain joins TRBV5-1 and TRBJ2-3; D may be TRBD1 or TRBD2 (5 bases each). The germline V gene has CDR1 SGHRS and CDR2 YFSETQ. Trimming removed 4 bases from V and 10 bases from J, with 19 bases in between. The CDR3 totals 14 residues. CDR3 loop: CASSQGRSREPQYF. Written as DNA, the CDR3 is TGCGCCAGCAGCCAGGGACGGTCGAGGGAGCCGCAGTATTTT.

V is TRBV7-2 and J is TRBJ1-6, with a tentative D call TRBD1 (5 bases). The CDR3 sequence is 14 residues long. CDR1 and CDR2 from the germline V gene are SGHTA and FQGNSA. The V end was cut by 4 bases, the J end by 9 bases, with 13 bases between. As DNA, the CDR3 is TGTGCCAGCAGCTCGGGACGGCAGATTTCACCCCTCCACTTT. This codes for CASSSGRQISPLHF.

The chain couples TRBV5-4 to TRBJ2-1, with no clear D. V dropped 0 bases and J dropped 10 bases, with 8 bases sitting between them. The length of the CDR3 is 12 residues. Germline CDR1 SGHNT, CDR2 YYREEE (reference sequence). The CDR3 DNA sequence: TGTGCCAGCAGCTTGGATGTTGGGGAGCAGTTCTTC. This codes for CASSLDVGEQFF.

The J gene is TRBJ1-5, the V gene TRBV29-1; the D gene is possibly TRBD1 (5 bases). Per the germline V gene, CDR1 is SQVTM and CDR2 is ANQGSEA. This CDR3 has 15 amino acids. The V and J ends lost 4 bases and 1 base respectively, with 14 bases between them. CDR3 coding DNA: TGCAGCGTTGCTAAGGGGAGGGAGAGCAATCAGCCCCAGCATTTT. It yields the protein CSVAKGRESNQPQHF.

This sequence joins TRBV28 and TRBJ1-5; a weak D match, TRBD1 (5 bases). Germline V CDR1 and CDR2: MDHEN, SYDVKM. The CDR3 runs 14 residues. The V and J ends lost 3 bases and 6 bases respectively, with 12 bases between them. This CDR3 is CASSFPRVGQPQHF. The CDR3 DNA follows: TGTGCCAGCAGTTTCCCCAGGGTTGGTCAGCCCCAGCATTTT.

The J gene is TRBJ2-3, the V gene TRBV6-2 or TRBV6-3; perhaps TRBD1 as D (5 bases). The CDR3 is 16 residues long. Germline-derived CDR1 and CDR2 are MNHEY and SVGEGT. V was trimmed by 1 base and J by 0 bases, leaving 11 bases between them. The CDR3 sequence is CASSYLVGASTDTQYF. The CDR3 coding sequence is TGTGCCAGCAGTTACTTAGTAGGGGCTAGCACAGATACGCAGTATTTT.

The rearrangement links TRBV4-1 to TRBJ1-1, with TRBD1 matching over 9 bases. With 4 bases clipped from V and 1 base from J, the junction kept 10 bases outside the gene matches. CDR1 and CDR2 from the germline V gene are MGHRA and YSYEKL. CDR3 length equals 17 residues. Here the CDR3 reads CASSRSPGTGTNTEAFF. Here the CDR3 DNA reads TGCGCCAGCAGCCGGAGTCCCGGGACAGGGACGAACACTGAAGCTTTCTTT.

The V gene is TRBV28, the J gene TRBJ1-1; D is unresolved. CDR1 is MDHEN, CDR2 SYDVKM, per germline. The CDR3 consists of 13 residues. Deletions cut 9 bases from V and 4 bases from J, with 15 bases between. This CDR3 reads CASRVVIFTEAFF. The DNA of the CDR3 is TGTGCCAGTCGGGTGGTCATATTCACTGAAGCTTTCTTT.

The chain recombines TRBV5-5 with TRBJ1-2, with 7 positions matching TRBD1. The trim removed 1 base at V and 6 bases at J, leaving 9 bases unmatched. From germline, CDR1 is SGHKS and CDR2 YYEKEE (reference sequence). The CDR3 extends over 15 amino acids. The CDR3 here is CASSLRQGGLDGYTF. DNA for the CDR3: TGTGCCAGCAGCTTGAGGCAGGGGGGGCTTGATGGCTACACCTTC.

J is TRBJ1-2 and V is TRBV3-1 (or the pseudogene TRBV3-2); D unclear. The CDR3 is 15 residues long. V lost 0 bases to trimming and J lost 5 bases, with 13 bases between them. The germline V gene has CDR1 LGHDT and CDR2 YNNKEL (reference sequence). CDR3 sequence reads: CASSQDGRREYGYTF. In nucleotides, the CDR3 is TGTGCCAGCAGCCAAGACGGCAGACGAGAGTATGGCTACACCTTC.

The V and J genes are TRBV5-1 and TRBJ2-3; a possible D gene is TRBD2 (5 bases). CDR1 and CDR2 from the germline V gene are SGHRS and YFSETQ. The V end was cut by 4 bases, the J end by 4 bases, with 7 bases between. There are 12 residues in the CDR3. CDR3 sequence (DNA): TGCGCCAGCAGCAAGGACTCAGATACGCAGTATTTT. Translated: CASSKDSDTQYF.

The chain recombines TRBV19 with TRBJ1-1, with unresolved D. Trimming removed 3 bases at V and 7 bases at J, with 6 bases between. There are 11 residues in the CDR3. From germline, CDR1 is LNHDA and CDR2 SQIVND (reference sequence). CDR3 loop: CASSMLFEAFF. In nucleotides, the CDR3 is TGTGCCAGTAGTATGTTATTTGAAGCTTTCTTT.

The J gene is TRBJ1-5, the V gene TRBV15; 10 positions match TRBD1. The germline V gene has CDR1 LNHNV and CDR2 YYDKDF (reference sequence). This CDR3 has 15 residues. The junction had 10 bases not matched to a gene; V was cut back by 7 bases and J by 7 bases. The CDR3 coding sequence is TGTGCCACCATCAACGTGACAGGGGGCAGGCAGCCCCAGCATTTT. Protein product: CATINVTGGRQPQHF.